The present T cell receptor beta chain was sequenced within a study of T cell repertoires in ileal Crohn's disease. Study-level background: Biopsies of inflamed ileum from the surgical specimen form M0 samples.

In this sample, this clone turned up a few times. As for time point: inflamed ileum from the surgical specimen. Sequencing was performed with immunoSEQ multiplex PCR; in TCRdb, only in-frame clones are kept and a portion is missing. The table includes 5,500 to 8,000 clones, under 85% detected once. Germline V gene sequence: CDR1 LGHNA, CDR2 YNFKEQ. V was trimmed by 1 base and J by 1 base, leaving 5 bases between them. The CDR3 is 14 residues long. V and J are TRBV4-2 and TRBJ1-5, with D possibly matching TRBD1 (5 bases). This sequence originates from an adult with Crohn's disease. The sequencing input was ileal tissue. DNA of the CDR3: TGTGCCAGCAGCCAAGGGGACAGCAATCAGCCCCAGCATTTT. Its translation: CASSQGDSNQPQHF.